The 22 T cell receptor beta chains presented below share a single source sample, sequenced in a study of cytomegalovirus exposure and HLA in healthy donors. Both 60 Vbeta primers and 13 Jbeta primers went into the PCR. Using immunoSEQ multiplex PCR, the repertoire was profiled, and TCRdb retains in-frame clones only, with some absent. The sample lists more than 110,000 clones, around 70% occurring once. The sequenced material came from PBMCs. These receptors were collected from a woman aged 55 to 70 in good health and CMV-seropositive.

This chain connects TRBV13 to TRBJ2-3; D gene unclear. The germline CDR1 and CDR2 sequences are PRHDT and FYEKMQ (reference sequence). The CDR3 length is 14 residues. The germline V and J ends were trimmed by 5 bases and 1 base, with 10 bases remaining between them. The CDR3 here is CASSPRARTDTQYF. DNA for the CDR3: TGTGCCAGCAGCCCGAGAGCGCGCACAGATACGCAGTATTTT.

The J gene is TRBJ2-2, the V gene TRBV23-1; the D gene is possibly TRBD2 (7 bases). TRBV23-1 is placed among ORFs of uncertain function. The V gene lost 8 bases and the J gene lost 5 bases, with 18 bases spanning the gap. This CDR3 is built from 15 residues. The CDR3 nucleotides read TGCGCCAGCGTCGCAGGGGCGGGGGTAACCGGGGAGCTGTTTTTT. It translates to CASVAGAGVTGELFF.

Comment on this clone: Relative to the germline gene, one junction end is altered; a read error may explain this. The identical CDR3 is also encoded by other nucleotide sequences in the sample. The chain recombines TRBV5-6 with TRBJ2-3; 10 bases are a match to TRBD2. The CDR3 loop spans 15 amino acids. CDR1 is SGHDT, CDR2 YYEEEE, per germline. The CDR3 is CASSLTSGITDTQYF. The CDR3 DNA is TGTGCCAGCAGCTTGACTAGCGGGATCACAGATACACAGTATTTT.

This chain joins TRBV10-3 and TRBJ1-2; 9 bases map to TRBD1. CDR1 is ENHRY, CDR2 SYGVKD, per germline. V was pared by 5 bases and J by 7 bases, with 5 bases of the junction left unmatched. The CDR3 consists of 13 residues. The CDR3 sequence: CAISTTGQGGYTF. For the CDR3, the DNA is TGTGCCATCAGTACTACGGGACAGGGTGGCTACACCTTC.

V is TRBV5-1 and J is TRBJ2-3, with D perhaps TRBD2 (5 bases). Per germline, CDR1 SGHRS and CDR2 YFSETQ. The CDR3 extends over 16 amino acids. V lost 0 bases and J 0 bases, leaving 11 bases between the germline ends. The CDR3 sequence is CASSLGADYSTDTQYF. CDR3 in DNA: TGCGCCAGCAGCTTGGGGGCAGACTATAGCACAGATACGCAGTATTTT.

This chain joins TRBV5-4 and TRBJ1-1; D is ambiguous. Germline CDR1 is SGHNT and CDR2 is YYREEE (reference sequence). The CDR3 contains 14 residues. Trimming removed 0 bases from V and 7 bases from J, with 13 bases in between. The CDR3 sequence: CASSLGGGIGEAFF. CDR3 bases: TGTGCCAGCAGCTTGGGAGGAGGGATTGGTGAAGCTTTCTTT.

The chain links TRBV27 to TRBJ2-7; the match to TRBD1 covers 11 bases. Germline CDR1 MNHEY, CDR2 SMNVEV (reference sequence). The CDR3 length is 17 residues. The V and J ends lost 6 bases and 4 bases, in that order; junction bases with no gene match: 14. As DNA, the CDR3 is TGTGCCAGCAGCCTACGGAAAACCGGGACAGGGGGATACGAGCAGTACTTC. Translation gives CASSLRKTGTGGYEQYF.

About this clone: Since a much larger clone is just one base distant, this may be a read error. J is TRBJ1-1 and V is TRBV7-9; 9 bases agree with TRBD1. The junction had 1 base not matched to a gene; V was cut back by 2 bases and J by 6 bases. This CDR3 region has 13 residues. CDR1 is SEHNR, CDR2 FQNEAQ, per germline (reference sequence). The CDR3 is CASSLTGGSEAFF. The CDR3 bases are TGTGCCAGCAGCTTAACAGGGGGCTCTGAAGCTTTCTTT.

The chain couples TRBV11-2 to TRBJ2-7; 7 bases map to TRBD2. Germline V lookup: CDR1 SGHAT, CDR2 FQNNGV. The CDR3 loop spans 13 amino acids. V gave up 7 bases and J gave up 3 bases; unmatched junction bases: 6. In nucleotides, the CDR3 is TGTGCCAGCACCATAGGGAGGGTCTACGAGCAGTACTTC. It specifies CASTIGRVYEQYF.

This chain joins TRBV28 and TRBJ1-4, with D perhaps TRBD1 (5 bases). Germline lookup yields CDR1 MDHEN and CDR2 SYDVKM. The CDR3 consists of 15 residues. V was cut by 5 bases and J by 2 bases, with 12 bases left in between. CDR3 sequence: CASSRQGATNEKLFF. The DNA of the CDR3 is TGTGCCAGCAGTCGACAAGGGGCGACTAATGAAAAACTGTTTTTT. The full variable domain, its missing parts supplied by reference TRBV28 and TRBJ1-4, is DVKVTQSSRYLVKRTGEKVFLECVQDMDHENMFWYRQDPGLGLRLIYFSYDVKMKEKGDIPEGYSVSREKKERFSLILESASTNQTSMYLCASSRQGATNEKLFFGSGTQLSVL.

Regarding this clone: Other DNA sequences in the sample encode the same CDR3. This chain joins TRBV7-9 and TRBJ2-3; 8 nucleotides line up with TRBD2. Germline lookup yields CDR1 SEHNR and CDR2 FQNEAQ (reference sequence). This CDR3 contains 15 residues. J lost 0 bases, V lost 3 bases, and 2 bases had no gene match. The chain's CDR3 is CASSLASGSTDTQYF. The CDR3 DNA sequence: TGTGCCAGCAGCTTGGCTAGCGGGAGCACAGATACGCAGTATTTT.

The rearrangement uses TRBV11-1 and TRBJ2-7; TRBD1 agrees at 9 bases. Germline CDR1 is SGHAT and CDR2 is FQDESV (reference sequence). The CDR3 is 16 residues long. The V gene end was trimmed by 1 base and the J gene end by 1 base; junction bases not matched to a gene: 5. CDR3 sequence (DNA): TGTGCCAGCAGCTTAGATTCCGGGACAGGGTCCTACGAGCAGTACTTC. This sequence encodes CASSLDSGTGSYEQYF. Filled out from reference TRBV11-1 and TRBJ2-7, the complete variable domain reads EAEVAQSPRYKITEKSQAVAFWCDPISGHATLYWYRQILGQGPELLVQFQDESVVDDSQLPKDRFSAERLKGVDSTLKIQPAELGDSAMYLCASSLDSGTGSYEQYFGPGTRLTVT.

The chain is built from TRBV10-3 and TRBJ2-3; 9 bases are a match to TRBD2. The CDR3 is 18 residues long. The V and J ends lost 4 bases and 4 bases, in that order; junction bases with no gene match: 15. The germline gives CDR1 ENHRY, CDR2 SYGVKD. This CDR3 reads CAISARFGSGSRADTQYF. CDR3 bases: TGTGCCATCAGTGCCCGTTTTGGTAGCGGGAGTAGGGCAGATACGCAGTATTTT.

This clone was seen only once. The rearrangement uses TRBV12-5 and TRBJ1-2; TRBD1 is a possible D gene (6 bases). The CDR3 covers 19 residues. Germline CDR1 and CDR2: LGHNT and FRNRAP. V lost 1 base and J lost 4, with 25 bases in between. In DNA form, the CDR3 reads TGTGCTAGTGGTTTGGACCCCGGGACATCGATAGCTCTCATCTATGGCTACACCTTC. This encodes CASGLDPGTSIALIYGYTF.

The chain has TRBV2 and TRBJ2-7; 7 nucleotides line up with TRBD2. J lost 0 bases, V lost 8 bases, and 7 bases had no gene match. The CDR3 has 14 residues. Looked up from germline, CDR1 is SNHLY and CDR2 is FYNNEI. CDR3 region: CASGLGGSSYEQYF. CDR3 bases: TGTGCCAGCGGACTCGGCGGGAGCTCCTACGAGCAGTACTTC.

The CDR3 DNA reads TGCGCCAGCAGCTCAATGGGGGCAGGGGGTGAAAAACTGTTTTTT. This encodes CASSSMGAGGEKLFF. The rearrangement joins TRBV5-1 to TRBJ1-4, with 7 nucleotides matching TRBD1. Germline trimming cut 3 bases from V and 7 bases from J; bases unmatched to any gene: 9. CDR1 is SGHRS and CDR2 is YFSETQ in the germline V gene. The CDR3 has 15 amino acids.

CDR3: CASSHFGVKNTEAFF. CDR3 nucleotide sequence: TGTGCCAGCAGCCATTTCGGGGTAAAGAACACTGAAGCTTTCTTT. J is TRBJ1-1 and V is TRBV7-9, with D hard to call. This CDR3 comprises 15 residues. The V end was cut by 5 bases, the J end by 1 base, with 14 bases between. Germline assignment: CDR1 SEHNR and CDR2 FQNEAQ (reference sequence).

The rearrangement links TRBV9 to TRBJ1-5; tentative D call: TRBD1 (5 bases). Germline V gene data show CDR1 as SGDLS and CDR2 as YYNGEE. Trimming left V 3 bases short and J 6 bases short, with 16 bases between. This CDR3 region has 15 residues. The CDR3 nucleotides are TGTGCCAGCAGCGAGGAGCAGGGATACGGTCAGCCCCAGCATTTT. It specifies CASSEEQGYGQPQHF. Supplemented by reference TRBV9 and TRBJ1-5, the full variable domain reads DSGVTQTPKHLITATGQRVTLRCSPRSGDLSVYWYQQSLDQGLQFLIQYYNGEERAKGNILERFSAQQFPDLHSELNLSSLELGDSALYFCASSEEQGYGQPQHFGDGTRLSIL.

The V and J genes are TRBV25-1 and TRBJ2-5, with 8 bases identical to TRBD1. CDR3 length equals 16 residues. Trimming at V came to 4 bases and at J to 0 bases, leaving 7 bases not matched to a gene. From germline, CDR1 is MGHDK and CDR2 SYGVNS. The CDR3 DNA reads TGTGCCAGCAGTGGAGCACCGGGACAGGACCAAGAGACCCAGTACTTC. Amino acids: CASSGAPGQDQETQYF.

This clone was observed a handful of times. The chain recombines TRBV9 with TRBJ1-4, with D possibly being TRBD1 (5 bases). With 3 bases removed from V and 0 bases from J, the gap between germline ends came to 9 bases. The germline V gene has CDR1 SGDLS and CDR2 YYNGEE. The CDR3 contains 15 residues. CDR3 nucleotide sequence: TGTGCCAGCAGCGCCCGACAGTCAACTAATGAAAAACTGTTTTTT. Its protein product is CASSARQSTNEKLFF.

V and J are TRBV18 and TRBJ2-3, with 13 positions matching TRBD2. The CDR3 is 16 amino acids. V lost 4 bases to trimming and J lost 6 bases; unmatched junction nucleotides: 7. Germline CDR1 and CDR2: KGHSH and LQKENI. This chain's CDR3 is CASSQRTSGSADTQYF. The CDR3 DNA reads as TGTGCCAGCTCACAGAGGACTAGCGGGAGTGCGGATACGCAGTATTTT.

The rearrangement uses TRBV28 and TRBJ2-5; a weak D match, TRBD2 (6 bases). Germline V gene data show CDR1 as MDHEN and CDR2 as SYDVKM. V lost 2 bases to trimming and J lost 1 base, with 8 bases between them. The CDR3 has 14 residues. CDR3 coding DNA: TGTGCCAGCAGTTTAGGGGGGACCCAAGAGACCCAGTACTTC. It translates to CASSLGGTQETQYF. Filled out from reference TRBV28 and TRBJ2-5, the complete variable domain reads DVKVTQSSRYLVKRTGEKVFLECVQDMDHENMFWYRQDPGLGLRLIYFSYDVKMKEKGDIPEGYSVSREKKERFSLILESASTNQTSMYLCASSLGGTQETQYFGPGTRLLVL.